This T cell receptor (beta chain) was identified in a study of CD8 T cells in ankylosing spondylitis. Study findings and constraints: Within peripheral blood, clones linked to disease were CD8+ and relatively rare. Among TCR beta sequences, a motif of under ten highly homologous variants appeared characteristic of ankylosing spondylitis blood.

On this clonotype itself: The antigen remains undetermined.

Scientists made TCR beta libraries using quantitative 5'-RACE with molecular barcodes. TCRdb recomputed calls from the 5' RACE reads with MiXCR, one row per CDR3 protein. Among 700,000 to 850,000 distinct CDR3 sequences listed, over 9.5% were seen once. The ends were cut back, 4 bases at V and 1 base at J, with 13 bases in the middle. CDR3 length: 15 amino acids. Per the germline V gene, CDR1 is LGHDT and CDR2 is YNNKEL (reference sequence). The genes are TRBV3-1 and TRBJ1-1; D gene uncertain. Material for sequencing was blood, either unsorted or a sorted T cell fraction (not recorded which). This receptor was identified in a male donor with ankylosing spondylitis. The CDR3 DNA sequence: TGTGCCAGCAGCCGGCGCGGTAAGGGGAACACTGAAGCTTTCTTT. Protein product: CASSRRGKGNTEAFF.